This TCR beta chain was identified in a study of blood T cell repertoires in COVID-19 (dated by TCRdb to the early 2020s). Turning to the overall study: Samples from collaborators originated in the United States, Italy and Spain and spanned both the acute and convalescent phases of COVID-19. The prospective study material was composed of cDNA or gDNA derived from T cells, B-cell-depleted T cells, or PBMCs. Subjects who had been exposed to COVID-19, were actively infected with it, or had recovered from it provided the deeply sampled blood TCRbeta repertoires that made up the dataset. The repertoires were made available in a free public database intended to serve as a resource for research on the immune response to SARS-CoV-2. Samples were obtained from the ongoing ImmuneRACE study (first 160 participants) and from about 1,300 subjects provided by 6 global collaborators. Sample metadata almost always included a de-identified subject ID, COVID-19 status, age in years and sex. Where available, HLA class I and class II types were obtained from metadata supplied by the sample provider rather than from assay-based typing. Findings and caveats that apply to the study as a whole: How much clinical and demographic metadata was included differed by source and by participant, and the metadata was provided uncurated.

The immunoSEQ Assay, a bias-controlled multiplex PCR, was used to amplify TCRbeta CDR3 regions from genomic DNA. Turning to the authors' computational methods: The number of nucleated cells in each sample was estimated by amplification of reference gene primers within the assay. Sequence reads were collapsed and filtered to measure the absolute abundance of every unique TCRbeta CDR3 rearrangement. For each sample, productive Simpson clonality was calculated by taking the square root of Simpson's diversity index across productive rearrangements. This immuneACCESS table, as held by TCRdb, lists in-frame sequences with V and J called but not all clones. Of the missing ones, under half trace to an unresolved V gene in checked studies; the others have no known cause. That table gives V, J and clone size, and the DNA gave D and trimming. The sample records 150,000 to 200,000 clones, about 83% of which are singletons. Approximately 15% of the sample is taken by the ten largest.

This clone appeared a single time. Its antigen remains undetermined. No base qualities exist here, and no much larger clone lies one base off it. V was cut back by 4 bases and J by 7 bases, leaving a gap of 13 bases between them. CDR1 is given as SQVTM and CDR2 as ANQGSEA, both from the germline V gene. The CDR3, from cysteine to phenylalanine, totals 13 residues. Only the CDR3 DNA is retained, 39 bases long and in frame from the first base. Whole blood was collected in K2EDTA tubes by collaborating institutions according to the institutions' own protocols. For TCRbeta analysis, collaborators shipped samples as frozen whole blood, isolated PBMCs, or DNA extracted from either of those sample types.

Specimen: peripheral blood. This receptor was identified in an elderly woman with acute or convalescent COVID-19. The sequence is built from TRBV29-1 and TRBJ1-4; D gene: possibly TRBD1, on 6 matching bases. For the CDR3, the sequence is CSVAGGRREKLFF. The bases are TGCAGCGTTGCCGGGGGGCGTCGTGAAAAACTGTTTTTT.